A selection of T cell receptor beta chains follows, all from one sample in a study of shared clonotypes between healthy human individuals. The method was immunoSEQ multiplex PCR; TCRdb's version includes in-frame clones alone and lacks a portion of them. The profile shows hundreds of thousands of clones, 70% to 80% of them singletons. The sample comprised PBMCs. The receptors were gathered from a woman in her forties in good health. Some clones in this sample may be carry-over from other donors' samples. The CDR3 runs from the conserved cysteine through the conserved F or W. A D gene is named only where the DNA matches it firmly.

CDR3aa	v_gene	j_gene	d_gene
CASSLRLGGLLATNEKLFF	TRBV11-3	TRBJ1-4	.
CASSVRLDEQYF	TRBV6-6	TRBJ2-7	.
CASSPRTNQETQYF	TRBV7-9	TRBJ2-5	.
CASSPGPGGTTIYF	TRBV6-5	TRBJ1-3	.
CSVGIDRREGLADTQYF	TRBV29-1	TRBJ2-3	TRBD2
CASSIQGTEAFF	TRBV19	TRBJ1-1	.
CASSYESFSQPQHF	TRBV6-6	TRBJ1-5	.
CASTEGVFGYTF	TRBV6-1	TRBJ1-2	.
CASSLSVGGVRAGNTIYF	TRBV5-1	TRBJ1-3	.
CASAGAGDTQYF	TRBV12-5	TRBJ2-3	TRBD2
CSAAGTSSHEQFF	TRBV29-1	TRBJ2-1	TRBD2
CASSIAQSSYEQYF	TRBV6-6	TRBJ2-7	.
CASSGTGYEQYF	TRBV25-1	TRBJ2-7	TRBD1
CAWSVSLTGNTIYF	TRBV30	TRBJ1-3	.
CASSFLADSYEQYF	TRBV11-3	TRBJ2-7	TRBD2
CAWSVREFREKLFF	TRBV30	TRBJ1-4	.
CASSPLGRLDTQYF	TRBV4-1	TRBJ2-3	.
CASSLGDPYEQYF	TRBV7-9	TRBJ2-7	.
CSVRTGVHEQYF	TRBV29-1	TRBJ2-7	TRBD1
CASSLSGLDTGELFF	TRBV5-1	TRBJ2-2	.
CASSLGVPGQRFLGYTF	TRBV7-2	TRBJ1-2	TRBD1
CASRTGGRGNQPQHF	TRBV19	TRBJ1-5	TRBD1
CASSATGTAASQHF	TRBV2	TRBJ1-5	.
CASSLEYWHLEGTGELLF	TRBV11-3	TRBJ2-2	.
CASSLGGRLNTEAFF	TRBV27	TRBJ1-1	.
CASIAVGGLRQAFF	TRBV19	TRBJ1-1	.
CASRHVAGLEGYEQYF	TRBV27	TRBJ2-7	TRBD2
CASTGLAENKNIQYF	TRBV5-6	TRBJ2-4	TRBD2
CASSSPSGRGAGEQYF	TRBV5-4	TRBJ2-7	TRBD2
CAISVGRPGGTGNTIYF	TRBV10-3	TRBJ1-3	.
CASSVSPDTTYEQYF	TRBV9	TRBJ2-7	.